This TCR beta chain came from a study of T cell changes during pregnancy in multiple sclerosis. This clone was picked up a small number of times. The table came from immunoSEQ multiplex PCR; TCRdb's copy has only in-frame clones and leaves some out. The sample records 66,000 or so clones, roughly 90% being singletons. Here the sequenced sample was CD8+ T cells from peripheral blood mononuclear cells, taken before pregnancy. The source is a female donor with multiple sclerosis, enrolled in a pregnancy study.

The CDR3 protein is CASTGGGSNQPQHF. CDR3 nucleotide sequence: TGTGCCAGCACGGGGGGAGGGAGCAATCAGCCCCAGCATTTT. The V gene is TRBV6-5, the J gene TRBJ1-5; a possible D gene is TRBD1 (5 bases). Germline CDR1 MNHEY, CDR2 SVGAGI. Trimming took 7 bases from V and 1 from J, leaving 11 bases between them. CDR3 length equals 14 residues.